Presented here are 11 T cell receptor beta chains from one specimen sequenced in a study of cytomegalovirus exposure and HLA in healthy donors. Some clones are missing from TCRdb's copy, which holds only in-frame ones; the method was immunoSEQ multiplex PCR. The sample shows about 200,000 clones, around 88% of them seen only once. The sequencing sample was made of PBMCs. These receptors all stem from a young woman in good health and CMV-seronegative.

The rearrangement links TRBV29-1 to TRBJ2-1; 11 nucleotides align to TRBD2. CDR3 size: 14 residues. Unmatched junction bases numbered 7, after V lost 4 bases and J lost 8 bases. CDR1 and CDR2 (germline): SQVTM, ANQGSEA. CDR3 DNA sequence: TGCAGCGTTGTAAGACTAGCGGGAAGGGATGAGCAGTTCTTC. This translates into CSVVRLAGRDEQFF.

This rearrangement joins TRBV19 to TRBJ2-1; no firm D call. The CDR3 length is 15 residues. V was clipped by 8 bases and J by 2 bases, with 16 bases between them. Germline V gene lookup returns CDR1 LNHDA and CDR2 SQIVND (reference sequence). CDR3 DNA: TGTGCCAGTTCGTCGAGTCCCCGGGCCTACAATGAGCAGTTCTTC. Translation gives CASSSSPRAYNEQFF. The variable domain in full, completed from reference TRBV19 and TRBJ2-1, reads DGGITQSPKYLFRKEGQNVTLSCEQNLNHDAMYWYRQDPGQGLRLIYYSQIVNDFQKGDIAEGYSVSREKKESFPLTVTSAQKNPTAFYLCASSSSPRAYNEQFFGPGTRLTVL.

This chain joins TRBV7-2 and TRBJ2-2; the match to TRBD2 covers 11 bases. CDR3 size: 14 residues. Germline V gene data show CDR1 as SGHTA and CDR2 as FQGNSA. The V gene end was trimmed by 8 bases and the J gene end by 5 bases; junction bases not matched to a gene: 4. The CDR3 here is CASASGRSTGELFF. The CDR3 bases are TGTGCCAGCGCTAGCGGGAGGTCTACCGGGGAGCTGTTTTTT.

The chain combines TRBV7-9 with TRBJ2-2; possible D gene TRBD2, 5 bases. Germline loops: CDR1 SEHNR, CDR2 FQNEAQ (reference sequence). V lost 1 base and J 2 bases, leaving 8 bases between the germline ends. The CDR3 consists of 15 residues. CDR3 in amino acids: CASSLEWTNTGELFF. The CDR3 region has the DNA TGTGCCAGCAGCTTAGAGTGGACTAACACCGGGGAGCTGTTTTTT.

In DNA form, the CDR3 reads TGCGCCAGCAGCCAAAGGTCCCTACAACCGGGACTAGCGGGATACGAGCAGTACTTC. As protein: CASSQRSLQPGLAGYEQYF. The chain is built from TRBV4-1 and TRBJ2-7, with 13 bases lining up with TRBD2. The CDR3 consists of 19 residues. The germline gives CDR1 MGHRA, CDR2 YSYEKL. Trimming cost V 2 bases and J 4 bases; bases outside gene matches: 14.

V usage is TRBV19 and J usage is TRBJ1-5; 7 positions agree with TRBD1. The CDR3 runs 15 residues. The trim removed 8 bases at V and 5 bases at J, leaving 12 bases unmatched. The V gene's germline CDR1 is LNHDA and CDR2 SQIVND (reference sequence). The CDR3 spells CASSDRAGHHQPQHF. The CDR3 DNA reads TGTGCCAGTTCCGACAGGGCAGGGCATCATCAGCCCCAGCATTTT.

This chain connects TRBV7-8 to TRBJ2-2; D is possibly TRBD2 (6 bases). This CDR3 contains 15 residues. With 7 bases removed from V and 1 base from J, the gap between germline ends came to 13 bases. Looked up from germline, CDR1 is SGHVS and CDR2 is FQNEAQ. The CDR3 bases are TGTGCCAGCACCCCCCGGGGGATGAACACCGGGGAGCTGTTTTTT. This encodes CASTPRGMNTGELFF.

This chain joins TRBV11-2 and TRBJ1-2; 7 bases map to TRBD1. CDR1 is SGHAT and CDR2 is FQNNGV in the germline V gene. This CDR3 has 15 amino acids. V shed 3 bases, J shed 4 bases, and the junction held 8 bases outside the gene matches. CDR3 bases: TGTGCCAGCAGCTTGGGGCTCAGGGGGTTCTATGGCTACACCTTC. Translation gives CASSLGLRGFYGYTF. Supplemented by reference TRBV11-2 and TRBJ1-2, the full variable domain reads EAGVAQSPRYKIIEKRQSVAFWCNPISGHATLYWYQQILGQGPKLLIQFQNNGVVDDSQLPKDRFSAERLKGVDSTLKIQPAKLEDSAVYLCASSLGLRGFYGYTFGSGTRLTVV.

The chain carries TRBV9 and TRBJ2-5; 7 bases line up with TRBD1. The germline CDR1 and CDR2 sequences are SGDLS and YYNGEE. J gave up 0 bases and V 4 bases, and 6 bases lay outside the gene matches. This CDR3 is built from 15 residues. In nucleotides, the CDR3 is TGTGCCAGCAGCTCCAAGGGACAGTACCAAGAGACCCAGTACTTC. As protein: CASSSKGQYQETQYF. The entire variable domain, with the rest obtained from reference TRBV9 and TRBJ2-5, is as follows: DSGVTQTPKHLITATGQRVTLRCSPRSGDLSVYWYQQSLDQGLQFLIQYYNGEERAKGNILERFSAQQFPDLHSELNLSSLELGDSALYFCASSSKGQYQETQYFGPGTRLLVL.

The genes are TRBV7-9 and TRBJ2-1; maybe TRBD2 (6 bases). Trimming cost V 5 bases and J 7 bases, with 24 bases left between them. The CDR3 is made up of 17 amino acids. Germline CDR1 reads SEHNR; CDR2 reads FQNEAQ (reference sequence). In DNA form, the CDR3 reads TGTGCCAGCAGCCCTCCCGGGACTTCAGGCGGATCAAATGAGCAGTTCTTC. Translation gives CASSPPGTSGGSNEQFF.

V gene TRBV7-9 combines with J gene TRBJ2-7, with 8 bases fitting TRBD1. Looked up from germline, CDR1 is SEHNR and CDR2 is FQNEAQ (reference sequence). The CDR3 spans 15 residues. V was clipped by 0 bases and J by 4 bases; unmatched bases: 5. This CDR3 is CASSLAGDRGYEQYF. In DNA form, the CDR3 reads TGTGCCAGCAGCTTAGCGGGAGACAGGGGTTACGAGCAGTACTTC. Combining the CDR3 with reference TRBV7-9 and TRBJ2-7 gives the whole variable domain DTGVSQNPRHKITKRGQNVTFRCDPISEHNRLYWYRQTLGQGPEFLTYFQNEAQLEKSRLLSDRFSAERPKGSFSTLEIQRTEQGDSAMYLCASSLAGDRGYEQYFGPGTRLTVT.